The 17 T cell receptor beta chains below were found in one sample sequenced in a study of technical replicates of blood from a handful of donors. The protocol was immunoSEQ multiplex PCR, while the TCRdb copy is restricted to in-frame clones and leaves out a portion. The sample holds around 100,000 clones, about 94% seen once. The sequencing input was T cells isolated from PBMCs. These receptor sequences come from a human donor in good health.

This chain links TRBV30 with TRBJ1-5, with 8 bases lining up with TRBD1. Germline values: CDR1 GTSNPN, CDR2 SVGIG (reference sequence). Losses at the gene ends were 0 bases for V and 7 bases for J; bases not matched to a gene: 8. The CDR3 spans 15 residues. CDR3 loop: CAWSVIFGQGQPQHF. As DNA, the CDR3 is TGTGCCTGGAGTGTAATTTTCGGACAGGGACAGCCCCAGCATTTT. The whole variable domain, filled in from reference TRBV30 and TRBJ1-5, reads SQTIHQWPATLVQPVGSPLSLECTVEGTSNPNLYWYRQAAGRGLQLLFYSVGIGQISSEVPQNLSASRPQDRQFILSSKKLLLSDSGFYLCAWSVIFGQGQPQHFGDGTRLSIL.

This clone has only one observation. The genes are TRBV15 and TRBJ1-5; tentatively, D is TRBD1 (6 bases). Trimming left V 6 bases short and J 4 bases short, with 19 bases between. CDR1 is LNHNV and CDR2 is YYDKDF in the germline V gene (reference sequence). The CDR3 extends over 16 amino acids. CDR3: CATRRGGRGGNQPQHF. The CDR3 DNA reads as TGTGCCACCAGAAGGGGGGGCAGGGGAGGGAATCAGCCCCAGCATTTT.

The gene calls are TRBV5-1 and TRBJ1-1; D might be TRBD1 (6 bases). V lost 4 bases, J lost 4 bases, and 14 bases lay in between. Germline CDR1 SGHRS, CDR2 YFSETQ. This CDR3 contains 14 residues. The CDR3 region is CASSARTGSTEAFF. CDR3 nucleotides: TGCGCCAGCAGCGCAAGAACAGGGAGCACTGAAGCTTTCTTT.

The chain recombines TRBV25-1 with TRBJ2-3; D gene ambiguous. The length of the CDR3 is 16 residues. Germline CDR1 is MGHDK and CDR2 is SYGVNS. Trimming shortened V by 5 bases and J by 2 bases, and 17 bases separated the two germline ends. This CDR3 is CASSRTLTSDTDTQYF. The CDR3, as DNA: TGTGCCAGCAGTCGCACTCTCACCTCCGACACAGATACGCAGTATTTT.

J is TRBJ2-1 and V is TRBV5-6, with TRBD2 matching 9 bases. CDR3 length: 16 residues. The trim removed 4 bases at V and 7 bases at J, leaving 12 bases unmatched. The germline V gene has CDR1 SGHDT and CDR2 YYEEEE. In nucleotides, the CDR3 is TGTGCCAGCAGCCGGAGACTAGCGGTCAGGGGGAATGAGCAGTTCTTC. Its translation is CASSRRLAVRGNEQFF.

The DNA of the CDR3 is TGTGCCAGCAGTCAGGGGTGGAATCAGCCCCAGCATTTT. Residues: CASSQGWNQPQHF. The chain combines TRBV6-5 with TRBJ1-5; a possible D gene is TRBD1 (6 bases). The V gene's germline CDR1 is MNHEY and CDR2 SVGAGI. V was pared by 5 bases and J by 4 bases, with 9 bases between. This CDR3 is built from 13 residues.

The chain joins TRBV4-1 to TRBJ2-4, with TRBD1 matching over 9 bases. Germline trimming cut 5 bases from V and 6 bases from J; bases unmatched to any gene: 5. CDR3 size: 14 residues. Germline V gives CDR1 MGHRA, CDR2 YSYEKL. The CDR3 bases are TGCGCCAGCAGCGGGGGACAGGGAGGAAACATTCAGTACTTC. This codes for CASSGGQGGNIQYF.

The chain has TRBV29-1 and TRBJ1-5, with 7 bases identical to TRBD1. The germline V gene encodes CDR1 SQVTM and CDR2 ANQGSEA. This CDR3 comprises 14 residues. V was clipped by 3 bases and J by 5 bases; unmatched bases: 7. The CDR3 DNA follows: TGCAGCGTTGACGGGACAGCTGGGTATCAGCCCCAGCATTTT. This translates into CSVDGTAGYQPQHF.

The chain uses TRBV18 and TRBJ2-7; D unclear. V lost 6 bases to trimming and J lost 0 bases, with 6 bases between them. This CDR3 is 12 amino acids long. Germline V gives CDR1 KGHSH, CDR2 LQKENI. The CDR3 is CASSLSSYEQYF. The CDR3 DNA follows: TGTGCCAGCTCGTTGAGCTCCTACGAGCAGTACTTC.

The V gene is TRBV2, the J gene TRBJ2-5, with a weak D call TRBD2 (6 bases). Germline values: CDR1 SNHLY, CDR2 FYNNEI. This CDR3 contains 13 residues. Trimming pared 6 bases from V and 1 base from J, leaving 9 bases between. CDR3 bases: TGTGCCAGCAGGGGAGGCGGCCAAGAGACCCAGTACTTC. It specifies CASRGGGQETQYF.

This clone came up once. The rearrangement joins TRBV15 to TRBJ2-5; 13 bases line up with TRBD2. The germline gives CDR1 LNHNV, CDR2 YYDKDF (reference sequence). The CDR3 has 16 amino acids. The ends lost 3 bases at V and 1 base at J; junction bases unmatched: 2. The CDR3 is CATSSGLAGAQETQYF. CDR3 DNA sequence: TGTGCCACCAGCAGCGGACTAGCGGGAGCCCAAGAGACCCAGTACTTC. Combining the CDR3 with reference TRBV15 and TRBJ2-5 gives the whole variable domain DAMVIQNPRYQVTQFGKPVTLSCSQTLNHNVMYWYQQKSSQAPKLLFHYYDKDFNNEADTPDNFQSRRPNTSFCFLDIRSPGLGDTAMYLCATSSGLAGAQETQYFGPGTRLLVL.

The chain links TRBV10-3 to TRBJ2-7, with D possibly matching TRBD2 (6 bases). The V and J ends lost 6 bases and 3 bases respectively, with 15 bases between them. Germline V lookup: CDR1 ENHRY, CDR2 SYGVKD. This CDR3 contains 14 residues. CDR3 DNA: TGTGCCATCAGGGATGGGATGGGGGGCTACGAGCAGTACTTC. Its protein is CAIRDGMGGYEQYF.

The rearrangement joins TRBV5-4 to TRBJ1-1; TRBD1 agrees at 8 bases. Looked up from germline, CDR1 is SGHNT and CDR2 is YYREEE (reference sequence). With V trimmed by 3 bases and J by 4 bases, 8 bases remained unmatched. CDR3 length: 15 residues. CDR3 DNA: TGTGCCAGCAGCTCGGAACAGGGGGAGGGCACTGAAGCTTTCTTT. Translation gives CASSSEQGEGTEAFF.

The count of this clone is one. The chain is built from TRBV9 and TRBJ2-7; 7 nucleotides match TRBD1. The junction had 3 bases not matched to a gene; V was cut back by 3 bases and J by 3 bases. The germline V gene has CDR1 SGDLS and CDR2 YYNGEE. The CDR3 extends over 13 amino acids. In DNA form, the CDR3 reads TGTGCCAGCAGCGGTGGGACAGACTACGAGCAGTACTTC. This gives the protein CASSGGTDYEQYF.

The chain links TRBV6-1 to TRBJ2-4; D gene ambiguous. V lost 2 bases and J 5 bases, leaving 10 bases between the germline ends. This CDR3 has 14 amino acids. Germline CDR1 reads MNHNS; CDR2 reads SASEGT. The CDR3 region is CASSELGTQNIQYF. CDR3 nucleotide sequence: TGTGCCAGCAGTGAATTGGGCACTCAAAACATTCAGTACTTC.

This chain joins TRBV4-3 and TRBJ2-5; 8 positions agree with TRBD2. The CDR3 runs to 18 residues. Germline V gene lookup returns CDR1 LGHNA and CDR2 YSLEER. V shed 1 base and J 5 bases; nucleotides not matched to a gene: 15. The CDR3 reads CASSQVSGNPAGVETQYF. CDR3 DNA sequence: TGCGCCAGCAGCCAAGTTTCAGGGAATCCAGCGGGAGTGGAGACCCAGTACTTC.

This clone has just one count. This chain links TRBV15 with TRBJ1-5, with 8 bases lining up with TRBD1. The CDR3 sequence is 15 residues long. Per the germline V gene, CDR1 is LNHNV and CDR2 is YYDKDF (reference sequence). The J segment lost 8 bases and the V segment lost 5 bases, leaving 11 bases of the junction unmatched. CDR3 amino acids: CATSLTGRGQKPQHF. In DNA, the CDR3 is TGTGCCACCAGCCTTACTGGCAGGGGGCAGAAGCCCCAGCATTTT.